Described below is a single T cell receptor (beta chain) sequence and its context. The antigen is undetermined. The repertoire was sequenced with immunoSEQ multiplex PCR; TCRdb's copy has only in-frame clones and lacks some. The sample includes about 110,000 clones, roughly nine tenths of them seen just once. The data derive from a study of T cell responses to AZD1222 COVID-19 vaccine. The V end was cut by 0 bases, the J end by 8 bases, with 14 bases between. This CDR3 is 15 amino acids long. Germline CDR1 and CDR2: SGHRS and YFSETQ. Study observations and caveats: A reported finding is that nearly half of spike-specific TCRs target unmutated variant regions. Donors were mostly white British, more females; clonal diversity possibly underestimated. Regions 160-218 and 743-854 held dominance among vaccine-associated CD4 TCRs, which spanned spike.

The receptor was isolated from an adult in good health. Source: peripheral blood, taken on day 0 of AZD1222 vaccination. This sequence joins TRBV5-1 and TRBJ1-4, with TRBD1 as a possible D gene (6 bases). CDR3 sequence: CASSLEAGGGEKLFF. Here the CDR3 DNA reads TGCGCCAGCAGCTTGGAGGCGGGGGGCGGGGAAAAACTGTTTTTT.